This TCR beta chain was recovered during a study of metastatic and nonmetastatic thyroid tumors. The overall study: The authors compared repertoires across blood and tumor or nodule tissue from malignant and benign thyroid patients. Study-wide points: Relative to benign nodules, malignant thyroid tumors were reportedly characterized by significantly elevated TCR beta diversity in blood and tumor.

Nobody among the patients had been given any treatment before thyroid surgery. For this clone: Its specificity is unknown.

Authors' analysis steps: Built for papillary thyroid cancer, a distant-metastasis classifier drew on CDR3 differences across clinicopathological groups. TCRdb ran MiXCR on the PCR reads. V and J calls and clone size were set by TCRdb, not the authors. The sample has some 5,000 clones, 25% to 35% seen once. J gave up 6 bases and V 6 bases, and 8 bases lay outside the gene matches. Germline CDR1 and CDR2: MRHNA and SNTAGT. CDR3 length equals 16 residues. This TCR was recovered from a female donor with papillary thyroid cancer or a benign thyroid nodule (not recorded which). Some clones in this sample may be carry-over from other donors' samples. The sequencing sample was made of adjacent normal tissue. V gene TRBV6-4 combines with J gene TRBJ2-2; 12 bases align to TRBD2. CDR3 in DNA: TGTGCCAGCAGCCCGACTAGCGGGAGCGGTGCCGGGGAGCTGTTTTTT. As protein: CASSPTSGSGAGELFF.